The 11 T cell receptor beta chains given below trace back to one sample, sequenced in a study of CD8 T cells in Susac syndrome. It was with random hexamers that about 0.45 to 1 ug RNA was reverse transcribed. MiXCR was run by TCRdb on the immunoSEQ multiplex PCR reads, yielding one entry per CDR3 protein. The sample has 330,000 or so distinct CDR3 sequences; 65% to 90% are singletons. Input material: CD8+ T cells from PBMCs. These receptors originate from a human donor with multiple sclerosis.

The table lists this clonotype with a few counts. This chain connects TRBV6-2 or TRBV6-3 to TRBJ1-2; D gene uncertain. V shed 5 bases and J shed 4 bases, with 11 bases lying between them. The CDR3 is 13 residues long. CDR1 MNHEY and CDR2 SVGEGT come from the germline V gene. CDR3 residues: CASSLDGIYGYTF. DNA for the CDR3: TGTGCCAGCAGTCTGGACGGTATCTATGGCTACACCTTC.

In its sample, this clonotype was seen a few times. The rearrangement joins TRBV30 to TRBJ2-2; the D is unclear. CDR1 is GTSNPN, CDR2 SVGIG, per germline (reference sequence). The CDR3 runs 12 residues. Trimming removed 0 bases at V and 8 bases at J, with 7 bases between. The CDR3 DNA reads as TGTGCCTGGAGTGTACTCGGTGGGGAGCTGTTTTTT. It codes for CAWSVLGGELFF.

The gene calls are TRBV20-1 and TRBJ2-7, with TRBD1 matching 10 bases. CDR1 is DFQATT and CDR2 is SNEGSKA in the germline V gene (reference sequence). V shed 1 base and J 3 bases; nucleotides not matched to a gene: 6. The CDR3 contains 15 residues. CDR3 amino acids: CSARVRDRGIYEQYF. The CDR3 DNA is TGCAGTGCTAGAGTCCGGGACAGGGGTATCTACGAGCAGTACTTC.

This chain uses TRBV6-5 with TRBJ2-2, with 7 bases aligning to TRBD2. V was pared by 2 bases and J by 5 bases, with 8 bases of the junction left unmatched. The CDR3 consists of 16 residues. The germline gives CDR1 MNHEY, CDR2 SVGAGI. For the CDR3, the DNA is TGTGCCAGCAGTTACAGGGCGCGGGAGTTTACCGGGGAGCTGTTTTTT. Its translation: CASSYRAREFTGELFF.

As to this clonotype: At one boundary the junction diverges from the germline segment, which might be a read error. This sequence joins TRBV7-7 and TRBJ2-7; D is perhaps TRBD1 (5 bases). The germline V gene encodes CDR1 SSHAT and CDR2 FNYEAQ (reference sequence). There are 13 residues in the CDR3. The CDR3 region is CASSPGAGNEQYF. DNA for the CDR3: TGTGCTAGCAGCCCTGGGGCAGGGAACGAGCAGTACTTC.

This clonotype has only one observation. This rearrangement joins TRBV20-1 to TRBJ2-2; 10 bases are shared with TRBD1. Germline V lookup: CDR1 DFQATT, CDR2 SNEGSKA (reference sequence). J lost 6 bases, V lost 3 bases, and 13 bases had no gene match. The CDR3 has 17 residues. The CDR3 DNA is TGCAGTGCTAGTGGTTGGGGACAGGGGTTCCGATCCGGGGAGCTGTTTTTT. It specifies CSASGWGQGFRSGELFF.

The genes are TRBV7-9 and TRBJ2-5; 7 bases are a match to TRBD1. The CDR3 consists of 15 residues. Per germline, CDR1 SEHNR and CDR2 FQNEAQ (reference sequence). With 1 base clipped from V and 9 bases from J, the junction kept 11 bases outside the gene matches. CDR3 in amino acids: CASSLGSTTGQAQYF. The CDR3, as DNA: TGTGCCAGCAGCTTAGGGTCAACCACTGGACAGGCCCAGTACTTC. Together with reference TRBV7-9 and TRBJ2-5, the CDR3 gives the full variable domain: DTGVSQNPRHKITKRGQNVTFRCDPISEHNRLYWYRQTLGQGPEFLTYFQNEAQLEKSRLLSDRFSAERPKGSFSTLEIQRTEQGDSAMYLCASSLGSTTGQAQYFGPGTRLLVL.

This clonotype was detected many times. The germline gene is not matched at one end of the junction; a read error may be the cause. The gene calls are TRBV7-9 and TRBJ2-1; a possible D gene is TRBD1 (5 bases). CDR1 is SEHNR and CDR2 is FQNEAQ in the germline V gene (reference sequence). The CDR3 has 13 amino acids. In DNA form, the CDR3 reads TGTGCCAGCAGTTTAGACAGCTACAATGAGCAGTTCTTC. This gives the protein CASSLDSYNEQFF.

The chain has TRBV19 and TRBJ2-2; no clear D. The CDR3 spans 15 residues. Trimming cost V 5 bases and J 7 bases, with 17 bases left between them. Germline assignment: CDR1 LNHDA and CDR2 SQIVND (reference sequence). The CDR3 loop is CASSPVVEEDGELFF. In DNA, the CDR3 is TGTGCCAGTAGTCCGGTGGTAGAGGAAGACGGGGAGCTGTTTTTT.

The CDR3 DNA reads as TGTGCCAGCAGCCCACAGGGGCTATCGGGTCAGCCCCAGTATTTT. It is translated as CASSPQGLSGQPQYF. This sequence joins TRBV3-1 and TRBJ1-5, with 7 bases identical to TRBD1. The J call may be mistaken, given a closer DNA end match to TRBJ2-3. The CDR3 extends over 15 amino acids. Germline values: CDR1 LGHDT, CDR2 YNNKEL (reference sequence).

The chain is built from TRBV5-1 and TRBJ1-4; unclear D gene. The CDR3 is 15 residues long. Germline V gene lookup returns CDR1 SGHRS and CDR2 YFSETQ. The V end lost 2 bases, the J end lost 0 bases, and 8 bases lay between the germline ends. CDR3: CASSLIGATNEKLFF. CDR3 DNA sequence: TGCGCCAGCAGCTTAATTGGTGCAACTAATGAAAAACTGTTTTTT.